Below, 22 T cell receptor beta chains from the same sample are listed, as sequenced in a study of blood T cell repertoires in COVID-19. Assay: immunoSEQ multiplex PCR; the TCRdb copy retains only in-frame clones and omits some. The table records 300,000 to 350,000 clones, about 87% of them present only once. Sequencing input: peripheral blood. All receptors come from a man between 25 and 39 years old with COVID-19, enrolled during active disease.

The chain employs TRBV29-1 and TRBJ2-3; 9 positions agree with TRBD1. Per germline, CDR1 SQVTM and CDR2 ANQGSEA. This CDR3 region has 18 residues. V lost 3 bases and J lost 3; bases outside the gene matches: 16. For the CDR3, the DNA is TGCAGCGTTGACCGGGACAGGGTTTCACTCGCGGGGACAGATACGCAGTATTTT. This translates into CSVDRDRVSLAGTDTQYF.

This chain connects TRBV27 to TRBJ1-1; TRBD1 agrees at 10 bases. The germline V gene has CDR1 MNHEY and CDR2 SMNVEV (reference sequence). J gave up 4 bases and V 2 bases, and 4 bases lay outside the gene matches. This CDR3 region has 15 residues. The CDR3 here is CASSLTDRGLTEAFF. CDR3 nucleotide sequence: TGTGCCAGCAGTTTAACCGACAGGGGGCTCACTGAAGCTTTCTTT.

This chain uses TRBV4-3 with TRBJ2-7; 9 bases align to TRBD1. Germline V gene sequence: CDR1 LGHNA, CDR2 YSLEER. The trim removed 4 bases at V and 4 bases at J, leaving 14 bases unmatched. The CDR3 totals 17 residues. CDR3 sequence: CASSRHRQGTGPYEQYF. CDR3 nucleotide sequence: TGCGCCAGCAGCCGACACAGACAAGGGACAGGGCCTTACGAGCAGTACTTC.

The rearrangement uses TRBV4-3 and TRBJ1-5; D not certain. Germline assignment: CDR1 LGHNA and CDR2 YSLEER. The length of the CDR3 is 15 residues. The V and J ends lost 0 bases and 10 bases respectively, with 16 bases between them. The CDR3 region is CASSQDEGSWSPQHF. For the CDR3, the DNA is TGCGCCAGCAGCCAAGATGAAGGTTCTTGGAGTCCCCAGCATTTT.

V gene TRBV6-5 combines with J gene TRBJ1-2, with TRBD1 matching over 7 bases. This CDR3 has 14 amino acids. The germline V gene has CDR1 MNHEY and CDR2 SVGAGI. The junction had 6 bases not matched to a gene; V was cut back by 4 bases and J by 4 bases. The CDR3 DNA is TGTGCCAGCAGTTCCTACCGGGACAGCTATGGCTACACCTTC. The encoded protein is CASSSYRDSYGYTF.

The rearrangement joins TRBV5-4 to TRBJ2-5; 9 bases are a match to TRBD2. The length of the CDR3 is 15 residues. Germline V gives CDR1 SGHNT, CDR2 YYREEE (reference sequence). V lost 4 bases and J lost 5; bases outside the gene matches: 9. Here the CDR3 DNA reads TGTGCCAGCAGCCGTAGCGGGAGAGGTGGGGAGACCCAGTACTTC. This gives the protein CASSRSGRGGETQYF.

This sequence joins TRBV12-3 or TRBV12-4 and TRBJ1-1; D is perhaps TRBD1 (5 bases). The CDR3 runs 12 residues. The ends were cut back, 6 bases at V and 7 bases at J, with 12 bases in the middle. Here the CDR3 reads CASSSRGGEAFF. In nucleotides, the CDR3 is TGTGCCAGCAGCTCCCGGGGGGGTGAAGCTTTCTTT.

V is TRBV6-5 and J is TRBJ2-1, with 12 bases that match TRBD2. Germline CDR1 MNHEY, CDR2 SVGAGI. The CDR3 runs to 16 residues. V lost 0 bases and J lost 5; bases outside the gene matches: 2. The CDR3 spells CASSYSLAGGHNEQFF. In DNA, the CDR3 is TGTGCCAGCAGTTACTCCCTAGCGGGGGGGCACAATGAGCAGTTCTTC.

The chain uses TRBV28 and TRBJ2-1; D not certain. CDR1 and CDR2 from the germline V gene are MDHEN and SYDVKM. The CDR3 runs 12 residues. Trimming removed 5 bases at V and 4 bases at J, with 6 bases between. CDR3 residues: CASSPIYNEQFF. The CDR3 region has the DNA TGTGCCAGCAGTCCCATTTACAATGAGCAGTTCTTC.

CDR3: CASSIDGTGLGYTF. Written as DNA, the CDR3 is TGTGCCAGTAGTATAGATGGGACAGGGCTTGGCTACACCTTC. V and J are TRBV19 and TRBJ1-2, with TRBD1 matching over 9 bases. V dropped 0 bases and J dropped 7; count of bases not matched to a gene: 3. The V gene's germline CDR1 is LNHDA and CDR2 SQIVND (reference sequence). The CDR3 contains 14 residues.

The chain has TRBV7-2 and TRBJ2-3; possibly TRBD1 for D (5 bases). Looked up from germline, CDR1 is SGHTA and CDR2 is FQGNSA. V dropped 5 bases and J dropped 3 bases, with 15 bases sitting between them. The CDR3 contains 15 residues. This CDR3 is CASSPTRGRTDTQYF. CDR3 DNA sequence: TGTGCCAGCAGCCCAACAAGGGGCAGGACAGATACGCAGTATTTT.

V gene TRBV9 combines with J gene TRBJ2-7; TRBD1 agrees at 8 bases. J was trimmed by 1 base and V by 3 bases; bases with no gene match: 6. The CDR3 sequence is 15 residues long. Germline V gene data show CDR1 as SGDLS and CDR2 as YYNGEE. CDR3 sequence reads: CASSGQDRASYEQYF. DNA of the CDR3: TGTGCCAGCAGCGGCCAGGACAGGGCATCCTACGAGCAGTACTTC.

CDR3: CASSYGVGELFF. The DNA of the CDR3 is TGTGCCAGCAGTTACGGAGTCGGGGAGCTGTTTTTT. The chain uses TRBV6-2 or TRBV6-3 and TRBJ2-2; D not resolved. The germline gives CDR1 MNHEY, CDR2 SVGEGT. This CDR3 has 12 amino acids. V shed 2 bases and J shed 7 bases, with 5 bases lying between them.

The CDR3 loop is CASSLARGNVLTF. The CDR3 bases are TGTGCCAGCAGTTTGGCCCGGGGCAACGTCCTGACTTTC. This chain joins TRBV28 and TRBJ2-6, with TRBD2 as a possible D gene (5 bases). Trimming pared 3 bases from V and 9 bases from J, leaving 9 bases between. This CDR3 is built from 13 residues. Germline V CDR1 and CDR2: MDHEN, SYDVKM.

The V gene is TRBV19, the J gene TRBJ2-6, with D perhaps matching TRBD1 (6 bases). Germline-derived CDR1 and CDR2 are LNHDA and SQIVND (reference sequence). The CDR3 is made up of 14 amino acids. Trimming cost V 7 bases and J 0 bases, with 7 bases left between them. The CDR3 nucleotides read TGTGCCAGTACGGACAGCTCTGGGGCCAACGTCCTGACTTTC. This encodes CASTDSSGANVLTF.

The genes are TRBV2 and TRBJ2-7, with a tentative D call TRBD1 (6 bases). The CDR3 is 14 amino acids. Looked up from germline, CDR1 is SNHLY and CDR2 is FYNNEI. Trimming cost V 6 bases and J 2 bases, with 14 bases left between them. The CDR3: CASSLNTGTYEQYF. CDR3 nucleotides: TGTGCCAGCAGCCTCAATACAGGGACCTACGAGCAGTACTTC.

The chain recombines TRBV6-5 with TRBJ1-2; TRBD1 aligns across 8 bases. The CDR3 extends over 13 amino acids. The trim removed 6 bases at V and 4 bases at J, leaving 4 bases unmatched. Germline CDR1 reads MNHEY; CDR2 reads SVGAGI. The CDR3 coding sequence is TGTGCCAGCAGGGACAGGGATATCTATGGCTACACCTTC. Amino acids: CASRDRDIYGYTF.

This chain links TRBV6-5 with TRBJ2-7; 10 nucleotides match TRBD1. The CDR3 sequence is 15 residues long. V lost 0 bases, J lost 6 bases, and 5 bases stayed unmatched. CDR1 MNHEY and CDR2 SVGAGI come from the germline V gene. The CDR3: CASSYSADRGGEQYF. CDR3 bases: TGTGCCAGCAGTTACTCTGCGGACAGGGGGGGCGAGCAGTACTTC.

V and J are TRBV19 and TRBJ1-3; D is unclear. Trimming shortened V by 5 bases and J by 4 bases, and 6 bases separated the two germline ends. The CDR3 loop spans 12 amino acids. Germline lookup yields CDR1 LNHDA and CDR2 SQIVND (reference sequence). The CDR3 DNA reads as TGTGCCAGTAGTCTCCCCGGAAACACCATATATTTT. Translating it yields CASSLPGNTIYF.

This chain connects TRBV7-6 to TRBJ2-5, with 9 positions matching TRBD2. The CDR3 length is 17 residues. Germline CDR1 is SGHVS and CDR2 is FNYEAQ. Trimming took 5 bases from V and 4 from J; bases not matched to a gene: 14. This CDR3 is CASSPMGTRGGGETQYF. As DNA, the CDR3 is TGTGCCAGCAGCCCTATGGGTACGCGGGGGGGCGGAGAGACCCAGTACTTC.

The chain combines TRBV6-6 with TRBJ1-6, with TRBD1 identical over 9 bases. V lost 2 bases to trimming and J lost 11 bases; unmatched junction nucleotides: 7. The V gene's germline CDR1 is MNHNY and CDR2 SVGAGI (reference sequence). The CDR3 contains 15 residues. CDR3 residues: CASSYTGQGGAPLHF. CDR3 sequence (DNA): TGTGCCAGCAGTTACACGGGACAGGGAGGAGCACCCCTCCACTTT.

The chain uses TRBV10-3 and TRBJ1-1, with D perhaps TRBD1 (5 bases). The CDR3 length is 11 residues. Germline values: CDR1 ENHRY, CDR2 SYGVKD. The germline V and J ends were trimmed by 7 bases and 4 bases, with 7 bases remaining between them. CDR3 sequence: CAIMTATEAFF. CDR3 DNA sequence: TGTGCCATCATGACAGCCACTGAAGCTTTCTTT.